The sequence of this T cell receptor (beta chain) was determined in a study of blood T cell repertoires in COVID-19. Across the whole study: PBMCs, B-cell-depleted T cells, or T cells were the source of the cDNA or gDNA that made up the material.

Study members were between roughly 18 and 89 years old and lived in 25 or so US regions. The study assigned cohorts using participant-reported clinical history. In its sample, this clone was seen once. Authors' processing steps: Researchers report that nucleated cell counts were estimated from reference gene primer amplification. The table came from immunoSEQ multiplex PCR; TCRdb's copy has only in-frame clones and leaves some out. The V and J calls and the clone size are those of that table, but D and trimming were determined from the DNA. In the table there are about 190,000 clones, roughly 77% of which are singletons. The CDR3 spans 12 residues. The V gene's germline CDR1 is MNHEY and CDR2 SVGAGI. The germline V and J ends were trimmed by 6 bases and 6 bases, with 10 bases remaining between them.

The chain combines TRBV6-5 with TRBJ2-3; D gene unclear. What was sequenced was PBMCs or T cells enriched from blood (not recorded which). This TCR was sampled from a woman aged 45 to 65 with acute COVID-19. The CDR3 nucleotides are TGTGCCAGCAGGGCCACGTCGGATACGCAGTATTTT. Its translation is CASRATSDTQYF.